The source of this TCR beta chain is a study of identical twins. One entry per CDR3 protein results from TCRdb running MiXCR on the 5' RACE reads. The data show approximately 490,000 distinct CDR3 sequences, 20% to 25% seen once. This clonotype was seen just once. J was trimmed by 1 base and V by 5 bases; bases with no gene match: 3. This CDR3 comprises 15 residues. CDR1 and CDR2 (germline): SGHRS, YFSETQ. These data also featured in a second study, about yellow fever vaccine responses in identical twins.

The sequencing input was CD4+ T cells sorted from blood. The receptor's source is a woman in her late teens or twenties in good health. The chain has TRBV5-1 and TRBJ2-1; 10 bases are shared with TRBD1. The chain's CDR3 is CASRTGGASYNEQFF. The CDR3 coding sequence is TGCGCCAGCAGGACAGGGGGCGCGTCCTACAATGAGCAGTTCTTC.